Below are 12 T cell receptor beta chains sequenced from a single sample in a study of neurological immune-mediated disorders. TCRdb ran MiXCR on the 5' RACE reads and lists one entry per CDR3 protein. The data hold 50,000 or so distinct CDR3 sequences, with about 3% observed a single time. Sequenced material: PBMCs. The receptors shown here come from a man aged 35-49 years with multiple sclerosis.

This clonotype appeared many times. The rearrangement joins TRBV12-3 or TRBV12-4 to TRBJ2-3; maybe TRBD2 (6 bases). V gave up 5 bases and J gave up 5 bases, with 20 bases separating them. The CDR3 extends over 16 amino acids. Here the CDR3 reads CASSRSLARVGDTQYF. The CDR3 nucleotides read TGTGCCAGCAGTCGGTCCCTAGCGCGGGTGGGAGATACGCAGTATTTT.

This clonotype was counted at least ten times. CDR3 coding DNA: TGTGCCAGCAGTTTTAGCGGAGGGGGCAGGGAGACCCAGTACTTC. This gives the protein CASSFSGGGRETQYF. The chain is built from TRBV28 and TRBJ2-5, with D tentatively TRBD1 (7 bases). Deletions cut 3 bases from V and 5 bases from J, with 16 bases between. The CDR3 length is 15 residues. Germline-derived CDR1 and CDR2 are MDHEN and SYDVKM.

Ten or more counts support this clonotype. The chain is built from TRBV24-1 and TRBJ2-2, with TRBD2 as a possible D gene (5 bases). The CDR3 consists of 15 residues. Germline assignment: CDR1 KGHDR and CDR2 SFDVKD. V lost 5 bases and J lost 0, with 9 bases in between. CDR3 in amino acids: CATSAGSPNTGELFF. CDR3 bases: TGTGCCACCAGTGCGGGAAGTCCGAACACCGGGGAGCTGTTTTTT.

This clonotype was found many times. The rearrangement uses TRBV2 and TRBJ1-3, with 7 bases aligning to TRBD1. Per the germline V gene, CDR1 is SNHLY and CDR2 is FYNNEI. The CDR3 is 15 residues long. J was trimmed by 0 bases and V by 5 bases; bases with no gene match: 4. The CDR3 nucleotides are TGTGCCAGCAGTTTCGGGGACAGCTCTGGAAACACCATATATTTT. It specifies CASSFGDSSGNTIYF.

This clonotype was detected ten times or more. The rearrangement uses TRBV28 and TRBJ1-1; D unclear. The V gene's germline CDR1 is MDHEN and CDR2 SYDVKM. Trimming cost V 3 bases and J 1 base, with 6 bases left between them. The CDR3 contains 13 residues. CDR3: CASSFNGNTEAFF. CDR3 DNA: TGTGCCAGCAGTTTTAATGGGAACACTGAAGCTTTCTTT.

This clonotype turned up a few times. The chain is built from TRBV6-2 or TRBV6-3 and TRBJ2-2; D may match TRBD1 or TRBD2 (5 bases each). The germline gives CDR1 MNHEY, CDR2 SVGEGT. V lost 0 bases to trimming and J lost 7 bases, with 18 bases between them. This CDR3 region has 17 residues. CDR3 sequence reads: CASSYSLGWGYGGELFF. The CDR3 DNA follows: TGTGCCAGCAGTTACTCCTTGGGCTGGGGGTATGGCGGGGAGCTGTTTTTT.

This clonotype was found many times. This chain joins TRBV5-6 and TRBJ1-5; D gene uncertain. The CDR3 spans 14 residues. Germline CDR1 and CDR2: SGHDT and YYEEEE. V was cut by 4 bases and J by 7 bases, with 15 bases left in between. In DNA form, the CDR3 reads TGTGCCAGCAGCCCCCACAACGGGGAACAGCCCCAGCATTTT. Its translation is CASSPHNGEQPQHF.

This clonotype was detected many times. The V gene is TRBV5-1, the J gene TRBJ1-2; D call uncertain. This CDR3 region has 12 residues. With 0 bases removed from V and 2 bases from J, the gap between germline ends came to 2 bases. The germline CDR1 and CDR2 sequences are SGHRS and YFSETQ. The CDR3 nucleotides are TGCGCCAGCAGCTTGGACAACTATGGCTACACCTTC. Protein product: CASSLDNYGYTF.

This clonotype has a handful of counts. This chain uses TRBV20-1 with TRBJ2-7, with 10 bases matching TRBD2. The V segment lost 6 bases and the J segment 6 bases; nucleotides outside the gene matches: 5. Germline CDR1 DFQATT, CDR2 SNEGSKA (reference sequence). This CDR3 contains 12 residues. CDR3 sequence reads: CSAQRGGGEQYF. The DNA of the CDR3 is TGCAGTGCCCAGCGGGGGGGCGGCGAGCAGTACTTC.

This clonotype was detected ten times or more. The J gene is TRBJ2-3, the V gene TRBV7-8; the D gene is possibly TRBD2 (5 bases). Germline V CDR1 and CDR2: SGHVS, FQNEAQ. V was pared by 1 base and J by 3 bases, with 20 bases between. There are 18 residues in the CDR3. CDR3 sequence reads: CASSLVPPLVSKTDTQYF. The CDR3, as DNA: TGTGCCAGCAGCTTAGTCCCCCCACTAGTTAGTAAGACAGATACGCAGTATTTT.

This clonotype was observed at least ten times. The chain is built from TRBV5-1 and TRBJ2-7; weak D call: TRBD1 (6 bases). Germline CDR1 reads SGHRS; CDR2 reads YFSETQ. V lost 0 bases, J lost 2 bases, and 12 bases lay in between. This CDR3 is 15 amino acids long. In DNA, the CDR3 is TGCGCCAGCAGCTTGGCTGGGACACCAGCCTACGAGCAGTACTTC. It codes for CASSLAGTPAYEQYF. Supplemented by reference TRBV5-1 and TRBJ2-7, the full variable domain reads KAGVTQTPRYLIKTRGQQVTLSCSPISGHRSVSWYQQTPGQGLQFLFEYFSETQRNKGNFPGRFSGRQFSNSRSEMNVSTLELGDSALYLCASSLAGTPAYEQYFGPGTRLTVT.

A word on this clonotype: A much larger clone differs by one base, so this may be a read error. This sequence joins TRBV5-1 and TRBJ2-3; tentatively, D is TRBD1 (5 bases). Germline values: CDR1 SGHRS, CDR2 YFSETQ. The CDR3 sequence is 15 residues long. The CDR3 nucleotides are TGCGCCAGCAGCTTGCAGGGTTTATTCACATATACGCAGTATTTT. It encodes CASSLQGLFTYTQYF.